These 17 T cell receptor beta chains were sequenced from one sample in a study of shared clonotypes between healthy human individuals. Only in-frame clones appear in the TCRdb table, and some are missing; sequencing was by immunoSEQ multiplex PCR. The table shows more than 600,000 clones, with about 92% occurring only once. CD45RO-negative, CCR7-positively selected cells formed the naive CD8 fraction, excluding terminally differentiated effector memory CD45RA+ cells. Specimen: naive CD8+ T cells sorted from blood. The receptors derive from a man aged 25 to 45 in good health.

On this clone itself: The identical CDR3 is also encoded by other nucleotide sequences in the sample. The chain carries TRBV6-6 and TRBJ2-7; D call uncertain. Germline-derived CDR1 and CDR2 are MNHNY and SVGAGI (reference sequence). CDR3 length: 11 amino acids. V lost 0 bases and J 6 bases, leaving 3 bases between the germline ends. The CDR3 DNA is TGTGCCAGCAGTTACTCGGGCGAGCAGTACTTC. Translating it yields CASSYSGEQYF.

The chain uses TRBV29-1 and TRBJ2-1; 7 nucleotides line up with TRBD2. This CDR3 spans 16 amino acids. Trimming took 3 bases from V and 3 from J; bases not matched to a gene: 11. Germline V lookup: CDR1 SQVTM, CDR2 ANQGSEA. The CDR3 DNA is TGCAGCGTTGATCGTGGGCGGGAGACGTACTACAATGAGCAGTTCTTC. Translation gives CSVDRGRETYYNEQFF.

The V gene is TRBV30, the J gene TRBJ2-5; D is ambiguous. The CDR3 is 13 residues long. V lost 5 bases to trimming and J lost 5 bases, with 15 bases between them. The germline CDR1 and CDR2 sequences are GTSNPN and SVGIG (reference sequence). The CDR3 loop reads CAWELSPPETQYF. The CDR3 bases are TGTGCCTGGGAATTATCTCCACCGGAGACCCAGTACTTC.

The chain's CDR3 is CASSGQGGGKLFF. The DNA of the CDR3 is TGTGCCAGCAGTGGACAGGGGGGGGGAAAACTGTTTTTT. This chain links TRBV6-5 with TRBJ1-4; 10 nucleotides agree with TRBD1. J lost 10 bases, V lost 5 bases, and 4 bases had no gene match. Per the germline V gene, CDR1 is MNHEY and CDR2 is SVGAGI. The CDR3 is made up of 13 amino acids.

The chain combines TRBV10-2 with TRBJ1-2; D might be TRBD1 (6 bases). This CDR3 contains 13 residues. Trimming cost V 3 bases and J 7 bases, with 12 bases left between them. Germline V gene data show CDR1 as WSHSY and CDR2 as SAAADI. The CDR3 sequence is CASSDQGLGGYTF. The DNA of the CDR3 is TGCGCCAGCAGTGACCAGGGGTTGGGTGGCTACACCTTC.

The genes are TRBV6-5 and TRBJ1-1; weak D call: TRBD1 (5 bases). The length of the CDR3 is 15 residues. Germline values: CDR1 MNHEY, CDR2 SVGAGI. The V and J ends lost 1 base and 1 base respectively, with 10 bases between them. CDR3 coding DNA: TGTGCCAGCAGTTACTTCGGGGCCGCGAACACTGAAGCTTTCTTT. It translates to CASSYFGAANTEAFF.

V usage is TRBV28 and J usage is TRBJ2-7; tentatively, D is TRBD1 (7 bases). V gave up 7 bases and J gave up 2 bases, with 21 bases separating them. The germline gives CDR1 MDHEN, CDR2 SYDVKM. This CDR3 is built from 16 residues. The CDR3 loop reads CASTPLGRGDPYEQYF. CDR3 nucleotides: TGTGCCAGCACCCCCCTGGGCAGGGGGGACCCCTACGAGCAGTACTTC.

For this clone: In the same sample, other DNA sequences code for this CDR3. The CDR3, as DNA: TGTGCCAGCAGCGCTGGGGGGAACACTGAAGCTTTCTTT. Translated: CASSAGGNTEAFF. The genes are TRBV9 and TRBJ1-1; tentatively, D is TRBD1 (5 bases). Trimming pared 3 bases from V and 1 base from J, leaving 7 bases between. CDR3 size: 13 residues. Per the germline V gene, CDR1 is SGDLS and CDR2 is YYNGEE.

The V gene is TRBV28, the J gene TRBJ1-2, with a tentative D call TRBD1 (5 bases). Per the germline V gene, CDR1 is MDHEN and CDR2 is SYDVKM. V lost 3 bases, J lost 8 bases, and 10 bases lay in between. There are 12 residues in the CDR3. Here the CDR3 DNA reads TGTGCCAGCAGTTTCCGATGGGGGGGCTACACCTTC. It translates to CASSFRWGGYTF.

The CDR3 loop is CASSHGDREKFF. The DNA for the CDR3 is TGTGCCAGCAGCCATGGGGACAGGGAGAAGTTCTTC. V is TRBV5-6 and J is TRBJ2-1, with 9 positions matching TRBD1. This CDR3 is 12 amino acids long. V shed 4 bases, J shed 14 bases, and the junction held 7 bases outside the gene matches. Germline CDR1 SGHDT, CDR2 YYEEEE.

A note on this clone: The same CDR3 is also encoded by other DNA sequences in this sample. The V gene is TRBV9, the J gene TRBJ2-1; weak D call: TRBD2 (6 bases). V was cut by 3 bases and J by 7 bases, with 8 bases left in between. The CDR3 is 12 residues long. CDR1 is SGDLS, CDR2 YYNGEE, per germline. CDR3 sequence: CASSGGGNEQFF. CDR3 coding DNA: TGTGCCAGCAGCGGTGGGGGGAATGAGCAGTTCTTC.

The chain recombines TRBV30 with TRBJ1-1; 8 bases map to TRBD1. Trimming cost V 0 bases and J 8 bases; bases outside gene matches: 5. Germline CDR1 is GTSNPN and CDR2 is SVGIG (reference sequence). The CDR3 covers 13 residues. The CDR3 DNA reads TGTGCCTGGAGTGTACGCGCAGGGGGCGAAGCTTTCTTT. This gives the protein CAWSVRAGGEAFF.

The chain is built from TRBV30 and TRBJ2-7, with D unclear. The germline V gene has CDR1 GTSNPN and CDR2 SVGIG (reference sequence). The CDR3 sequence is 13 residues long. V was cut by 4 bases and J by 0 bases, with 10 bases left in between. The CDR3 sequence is CAWMGSSSYEQYF. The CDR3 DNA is TGTGCCTGGATGGGTTCGAGCTCCTACGAGCAGTACTTC.

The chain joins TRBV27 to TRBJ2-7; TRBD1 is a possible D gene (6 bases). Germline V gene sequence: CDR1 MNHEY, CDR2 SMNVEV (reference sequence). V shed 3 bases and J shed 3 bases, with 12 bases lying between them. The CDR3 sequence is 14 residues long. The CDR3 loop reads CASSLPGDHYEQYF. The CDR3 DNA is TGTGCCAGCAGTTTGCCAGGGGACCACTACGAGCAGTACTTC.

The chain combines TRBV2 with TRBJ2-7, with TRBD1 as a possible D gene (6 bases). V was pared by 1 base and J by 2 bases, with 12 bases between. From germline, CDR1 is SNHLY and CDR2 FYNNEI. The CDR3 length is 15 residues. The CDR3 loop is CASSEGMGAAYEQYF. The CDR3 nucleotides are TGTGCCAGCAGTGAAGGGATGGGGGCGGCCTACGAGCAGTACTTC.

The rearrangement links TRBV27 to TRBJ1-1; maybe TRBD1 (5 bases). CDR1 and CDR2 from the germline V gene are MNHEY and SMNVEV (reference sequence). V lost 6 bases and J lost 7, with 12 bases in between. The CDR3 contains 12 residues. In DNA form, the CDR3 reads TGTGCCAGCAGGTCTTGGGGGGGTGAAGCTTTCTTT. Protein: CASRSWGGEAFF.

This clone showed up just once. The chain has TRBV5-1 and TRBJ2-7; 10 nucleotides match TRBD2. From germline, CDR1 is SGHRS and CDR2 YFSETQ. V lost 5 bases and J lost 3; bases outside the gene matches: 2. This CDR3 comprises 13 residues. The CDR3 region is CASSTSGNYEQYF. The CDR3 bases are TGCGCCAGCAGTACTAGCGGGAACTACGAGCAGTACTTC.